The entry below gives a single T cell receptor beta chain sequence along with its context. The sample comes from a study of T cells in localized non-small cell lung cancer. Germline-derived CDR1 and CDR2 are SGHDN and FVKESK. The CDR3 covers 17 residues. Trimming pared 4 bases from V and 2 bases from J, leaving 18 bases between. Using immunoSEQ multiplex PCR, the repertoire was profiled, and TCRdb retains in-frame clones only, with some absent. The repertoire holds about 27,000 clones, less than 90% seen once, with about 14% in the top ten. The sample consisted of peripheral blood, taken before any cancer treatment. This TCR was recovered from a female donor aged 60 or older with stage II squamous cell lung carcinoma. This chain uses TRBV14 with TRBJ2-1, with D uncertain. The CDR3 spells CASSPELDVLTYNEQFF. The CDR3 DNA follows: TGTGCCAGCAGCCCCGAATTGGACGTGTTGACCTACAATGAGCAGTTCTTC.